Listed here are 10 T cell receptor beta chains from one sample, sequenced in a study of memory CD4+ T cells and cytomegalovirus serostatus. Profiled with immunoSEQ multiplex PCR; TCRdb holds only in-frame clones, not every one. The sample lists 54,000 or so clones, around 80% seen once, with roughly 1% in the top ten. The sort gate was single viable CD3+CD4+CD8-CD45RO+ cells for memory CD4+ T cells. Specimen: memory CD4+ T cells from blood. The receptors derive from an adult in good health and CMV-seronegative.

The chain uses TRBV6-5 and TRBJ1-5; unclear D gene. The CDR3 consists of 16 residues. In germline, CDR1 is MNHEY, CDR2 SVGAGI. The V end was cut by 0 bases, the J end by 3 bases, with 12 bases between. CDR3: CASSYSRFGNNQPQHF. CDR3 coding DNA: TGTGCCAGCAGTTACTCGAGATTCGGGAACAATCAGCCCCAGCATTTT.

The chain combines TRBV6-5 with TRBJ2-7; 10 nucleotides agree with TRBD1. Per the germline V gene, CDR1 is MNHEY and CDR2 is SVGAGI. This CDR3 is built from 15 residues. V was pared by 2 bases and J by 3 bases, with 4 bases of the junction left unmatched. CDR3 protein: CASSYRDRGYYEQYF. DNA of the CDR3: TGTGCCAGCAGTTACCGGGACAGGGGATACTACGAGCAGTACTTC.

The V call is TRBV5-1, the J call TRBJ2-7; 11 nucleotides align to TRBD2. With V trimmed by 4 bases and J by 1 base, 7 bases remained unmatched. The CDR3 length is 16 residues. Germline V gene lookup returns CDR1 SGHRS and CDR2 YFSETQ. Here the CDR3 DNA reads TGCGCCAGCAGCACGAGTACTAGCGGGGGTTCCTACGAGCAGTACTTC. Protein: CASSTSTSGGSYEQYF.

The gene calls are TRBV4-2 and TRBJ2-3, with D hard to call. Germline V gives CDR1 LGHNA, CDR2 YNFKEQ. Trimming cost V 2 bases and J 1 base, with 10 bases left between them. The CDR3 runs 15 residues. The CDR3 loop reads CASSQSDGRTDTQYF. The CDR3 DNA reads TGTGCCAGCAGCCAATCGGACGGACGCACAGATACGCAGTATTTT.

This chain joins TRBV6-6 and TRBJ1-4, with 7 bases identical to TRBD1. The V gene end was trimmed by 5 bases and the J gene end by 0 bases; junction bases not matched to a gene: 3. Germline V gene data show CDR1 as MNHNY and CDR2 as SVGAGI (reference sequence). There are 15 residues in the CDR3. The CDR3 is CASSNDRATNEKLFF. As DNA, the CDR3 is TGTGCCAGCAGTAACGACAGGGCAACTAATGAAAAACTGTTTTTT.

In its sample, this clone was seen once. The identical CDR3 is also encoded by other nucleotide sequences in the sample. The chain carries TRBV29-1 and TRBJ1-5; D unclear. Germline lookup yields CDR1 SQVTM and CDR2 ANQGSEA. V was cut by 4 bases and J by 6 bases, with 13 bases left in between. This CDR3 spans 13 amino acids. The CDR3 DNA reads TGCAGCGTTGGTTCGGGCCCGGGTCAGCCCCAGCATTTT. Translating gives CSVGSGPGQPQHF. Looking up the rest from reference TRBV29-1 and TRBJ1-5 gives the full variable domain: SAVISQKPSRDICQRGTSLTIQCQVDSQVTMMFWYRQQPGQSLTLIATANQGSEATYESGFVIDKFPISRPNLTFSTLTVSNMSPEDSSIYLCSVGSGPGQPQHFGDGTRLSIL.

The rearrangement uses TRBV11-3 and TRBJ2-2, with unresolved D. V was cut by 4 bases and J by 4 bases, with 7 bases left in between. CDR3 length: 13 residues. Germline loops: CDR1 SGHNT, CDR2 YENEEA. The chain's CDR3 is CASSSGPTGELFF. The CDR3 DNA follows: TGTGCCAGCAGCTCCGGGCCCACCGGGGAGCTGTTTTTT. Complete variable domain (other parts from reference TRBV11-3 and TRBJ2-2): EAGVVQSPRYKIIEKKQPVAFWCNPISGHNTLYWYLQNLGQGPELLIRYENEEAVDDSQLPKDRFSAERLKGVDSTLKIQPAELGDSAVYLCASSSGPTGELFFGEGSRLTVL.

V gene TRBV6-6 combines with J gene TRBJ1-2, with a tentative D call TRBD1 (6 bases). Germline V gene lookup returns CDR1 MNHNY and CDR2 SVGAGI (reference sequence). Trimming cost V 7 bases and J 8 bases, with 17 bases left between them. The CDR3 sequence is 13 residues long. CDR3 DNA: TGTGCCAGCATTTCCAATACAGGGCAAGGCTACACCTTC. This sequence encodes CASISNTGQGYTF.

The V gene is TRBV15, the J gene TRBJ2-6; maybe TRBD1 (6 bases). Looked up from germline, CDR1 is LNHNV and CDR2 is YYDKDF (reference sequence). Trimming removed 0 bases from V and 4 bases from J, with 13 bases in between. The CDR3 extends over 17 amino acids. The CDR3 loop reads CATSRDSGVTGANVLTF. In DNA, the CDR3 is TGTGCCACCAGCAGAGATTCAGGGGTAACGGGGGCCAACGTCCTGACTTTC.

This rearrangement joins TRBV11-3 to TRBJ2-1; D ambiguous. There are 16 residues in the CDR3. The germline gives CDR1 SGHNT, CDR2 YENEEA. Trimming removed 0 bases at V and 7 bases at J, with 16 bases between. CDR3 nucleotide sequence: TGTGCCAGCAGCTTAGACTCTGTGGGAAAGTCTAATGAGCAGTTCTTC. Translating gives CASSLDSVGKSNEQFF.